Each of the 30 T cell receptor beta chains below was sequenced from the same sample in a study of T cell responses to AZD1222 COVID-19 vaccine. Measured with immunoSEQ multiplex PCR; TCRdb has only the in-frame clones, and not every one. The table lists roughly 140,000 clones, approximately 88% of them singletons. Source: peripheral blood, taken on day 0 of AZD1222 vaccination. The origin of the receptors is an adult in good health.

The V call is TRBV6-5, the J call TRBJ2-2; 7 bases map to TRBD1. This CDR3 has 15 amino acids. Germline trimming cut 5 bases from V and 6 bases from J; bases unmatched to any gene: 9. Germline-derived CDR1 and CDR2 are MNHEY and SVGAGI. CDR3 protein: CASSRDRLVPGELFF. The CDR3 DNA sequence: TGTGCCAGCAGTCGGGACAGACTCGTGCCCGGGGAGCTGTTTTTT.

This clone was counted a single time. This chain connects TRBV30 to TRBJ1-6; 7 nucleotides match TRBD1. This CDR3 is 13 amino acids long. The germline CDR1 and CDR2 sequences are GTSNPN and SVGIG (reference sequence). V lost 1 base, J lost 9 bases, and 3 bases stayed unmatched. This CDR3 is CAWSGDSVSPLHF. Here the CDR3 DNA reads TGTGCCTGGAGTGGGGACAGTGTTTCACCCCTCCACTTT.

This chain's CDR3 is CASRIGQGRAYGYTF. The DNA of the CDR3 is TGTGCCAGCAGGATAGGACAGGGTCGGGCCTATGGCTACACCTTC. J is TRBJ1-2 and V is TRBV28, with TRBD1 matching over 8 bases. V lost 6 bases, J lost 4 bases, and 10 bases stayed unmatched. Germline values: CDR1 MDHEN, CDR2 SYDVKM. This CDR3 region has 15 residues.

V gene TRBV4-1 combines with J gene TRBJ1-3, with a weak D call TRBD1 (6 bases). The CDR3 sequence is 17 residues long. From germline, CDR1 is MGHRA and CDR2 YSYEKL. Between the trimmed V and J ends, which lost 4 bases and 8 bases, there was a span of 24 bases. CDR3 bases: TGCGCCAGCAGCCTAAGGGCTGCAGGGGCTTCTCGGGACACCATATATTTT. This encodes CASSLRAAGASRDTIYF.

The chain carries TRBV27 and TRBJ1-4; D is unclear. V shed 5 bases and J shed 3 bases, with 7 bases lying between them. There are 13 residues in the CDR3. Germline V gene lookup returns CDR1 MNHEY and CDR2 SMNVEV (reference sequence). The CDR3 sequence: CASSPVANEKLFF. The CDR3, as DNA: TGTGCCAGCAGTCCTGTCGCTAATGAAAAACTGTTTTTT.

This clone has a count of ten or more. V is TRBV19 and J is TRBJ2-5; TRBD2 matches 9 bases. V lost 3 bases to trimming and J lost 3 bases; unmatched junction nucleotides: 8. The CDR3 length is 16 residues. Germline CDR1 is LNHDA and CDR2 is SQIVND (reference sequence). CDR3 bases: TGTGCCAGTAGTATTTTCGGCGGGAGGGGAGAAGAGACCCAGTACTTC. It specifies CASSIFGGRGEETQYF.

This clone was detected only once. The rearrangement uses TRBV5-1 and TRBJ2-2, with a possible D match to TRBD1 (5 bases). Germline-derived CDR1 and CDR2 are SGHRS and YFSETQ. The CDR3 totals 16 residues. V was trimmed by 5 bases and J by 3 bases, leaving 17 bases between them. CDR3 loop: CASSPSTGIDTGELFF. CDR3 DNA: TGCGCCAGCAGTCCATCTACAGGAATCGACACCGGGGAGCTGTTTTTT. The whole variable domain, remainder taken from reference TRBV5-1 and TRBJ2-2, is KAGVTQTPRYLIKTRGQQVTLSCSPISGHRSVSWYQQTPGQGLQFLFEYFSETQRNKGNFPGRFSGRQFSNSRSEMNVSTLELGDSALYLCASSPSTGIDTGELFFGEGSRLTVL.

This chain connects TRBV27 to TRBJ1-3; possible D gene TRBD1, 6 bases. The V and J ends lost 5 bases and 4 bases respectively, with 12 bases between them. The germline CDR1 and CDR2 sequences are MNHEY and SMNVEV (reference sequence). CDR3 length: 14 residues. CDR3 DNA sequence: TGTGCCAGCAGTCTCACAGGGAGGGGAAACACCATATATTTT. Amino acids: CASSLTGRGNTIYF.

The chain is built from TRBV4-3 and TRBJ1-2; 7 bases are a match to TRBD1. V lost 2 bases to trimming and J lost 6 bases; unmatched junction nucleotides: 9. CDR1 is LGHNA, CDR2 YSLEER, per germline. CDR3 length: 15 residues. For the CDR3, the DNA is TGCGCCAGCAGCCAACGCGGAAGGGGGCGGAATGGCTACACCTTC. This codes for CASSQRGRGRNGYTF.

V gene TRBV7-9 combines with J gene TRBJ1-1; the match to TRBD1 covers 7 bases. Trimming cost V 4 bases and J 4 bases; bases outside gene matches: 6. The CDR3 covers 14 residues. In germline, CDR1 is SEHNR, CDR2 FQNEAQ (reference sequence). The CDR3 sequence is CASSWTGGGTEAFF. Written as DNA, the CDR3 is TGTGCCAGCAGCTGGACAGGAGGGGGCACTGAAGCTTTCTTT.

The chain joins TRBV9 to TRBJ2-5; D is uncertain. CDR1 and CDR2 (germline): SGDLS, YYNGEE. This CDR3 has 14 residues. With 3 bases removed from V and 5 bases from J, the gap between germline ends came to 14 bases. The CDR3 region has the DNA TGTGCCAGCAGCGAGTACGACTTACGGGAGACCCAGTACTTC. Its translation is CASSEYDLRETQYF.

The chain recombines TRBV28 with TRBJ1-6; D unclear. The germline gives CDR1 MDHEN, CDR2 SYDVKM. V was clipped by 4 bases and J by 12 bases, with 13 bases between them. CDR3 length: 13 amino acids. CDR3 sequence: CASSSTDFQPLHF. CDR3 DNA: TGTGCCAGCAGTTCCACAGATTTTCAACCCCTCCACTTT.

The V gene is TRBV18, the J gene TRBJ1-5; D remains unclear. CDR3 size: 13 residues. Germline V lookup: CDR1 KGHSH, CDR2 LQKENI. V was cut by 2 bases and J by 7 bases, with 9 bases left in between. This CDR3 is CASSPSREQPQHF. The CDR3, as DNA: TGTGCCAGCTCACCATCAAGGGAACAGCCCCAGCATTTT.

This chain links TRBV11-2 with TRBJ1-2; tentative D call: TRBD1 (5 bases). Germline V lookup: CDR1 SGHAT, CDR2 FQNNGV. The germline V and J ends were trimmed by 4 bases and 5 bases, with 17 bases remaining between them. The CDR3 runs to 15 residues. CDR3 protein: CASSSGSLSHYGYTF. For the CDR3, the DNA is TGTGCCAGCAGCTCAGGGTCCCTTTCTCATTATGGCTACACCTTC.

The chain employs TRBV6-5 and TRBJ1-4, with D perhaps matching TRBD1 (5 bases). The ends were cut back, 6 bases at V and 7 bases at J, with 18 bases in the middle. The CDR3 length is 15 residues. The germline CDR1 and CDR2 sequences are MNHEY and SVGAGI. The CDR3 sequence: CASSRQLAQGEKLFF. CDR3 nucleotides: TGTGCCAGCAGCCGACAGCTCGCCCAGGGTGAAAAACTGTTTTTT.

This clone came up once. The CDR3 protein is CASSYTISGRAYEQYF. CDR3 coding DNA: TGTGCCAGCAGTTACACCATTAGCGGGAGGGCCTACGAGCAGTACTTC. This rearrangement joins TRBV6-2 or TRBV6-3 to TRBJ2-7; 11 positions match TRBD2. The germline CDR1 and CDR2 sequences are MNHEY and SVGEGT. The CDR3 is made up of 16 amino acids. V gave up 2 bases and J gave up 2 bases; unmatched junction bases: 5.

This rearrangement joins TRBV9 to TRBJ2-3; TRBD2 agrees at 8 bases. The CDR3 extends over 16 amino acids. The germline V gene encodes CDR1 SGDLS and CDR2 YYNGEE. V was pared by 3 bases and J by 6 bases, with 12 bases of the junction left unmatched. The CDR3 region has the DNA TGTGCCAGCAGCGCGGGACCGGGACTAGGGCTTGATACGCAGTATTTT. It yields the protein CASSAGPGLGLDTQYF.

The rearrangement links TRBV2 to TRBJ2-1; 14 nucleotides line up with TRBD2. Germline V lookup: CDR1 SNHLY, CDR2 FYNNEI. Losses at the gene ends were 2 bases for V and 2 bases for J; bases not matched to a gene: 8. CDR3 size: 19 residues. The CDR3 protein is CASSEKTSGRALPYNEQFF. The CDR3 bases are TGTGCCAGCAGTGAAAAGACTAGCGGGAGGGCCTTACCCTACAATGAGCAGTTCTTC. Based on the CDR3 plus reference TRBV2 and TRBJ2-1, the full variable domain is EPEVTQTPSHQVTQMGQEVILRCVPISNHLYFYWYRQILGQKVEFLVSFYNNEISEKSEIFDDQFSVERPDGSNFTLKIRSTKLEDSAMYFCASSEKTSGRALPYNEQFFGPGTRLTVL.

This sequence joins TRBV7-9 and TRBJ1-1; D unclear. This CDR3 is 11 amino acids long. Germline V lookup: CDR1 SEHNR, CDR2 FQNEAQ (reference sequence). V lost 1 base to trimming and J lost 6 bases, with 3 bases between them. In DNA form, the CDR3 reads TGTGCCAGCAGCTTAGGCTCTGAAGCTTTCTTT. Translated, it gives CASSLGSEAFF.

V gene TRBV5-5 combines with J gene TRBJ1-5; D possibly corresponds to TRBD1 (5 bases). V dropped 4 bases and J dropped 6 bases, with 23 bases sitting between them. This CDR3 is 17 amino acids long. Germline assignment: CDR1 SGHKS and CDR2 YYEKEE (reference sequence). CDR3 bases: TGTGCCAGCAGCCCGACCGGGCCCGGGACGGGTAGTCAGCCCCAGCATTTT. Translating it yields CASSPTGPGTGSQPQHF.

V is TRBV6-5 and J is TRBJ1-5; TRBD1 matches at 7 bases. CDR3 length: 15 amino acids. V gave up 7 bases and J gave up 2 bases; unmatched junction bases: 8. Germline CDR1 reads MNHEY; CDR2 reads SVGAGI. In DNA form, the CDR3 reads TGTGCCAGCACCGACCGGGACAGTCGCAATCAGCCCCAGCATTTT. Protein: CASTDRDSRNQPQHF.

The chain uses TRBV7-4 and TRBJ2-1; tentatively, D is TRBD2 (6 bases). Trimming took 0 bases from V and 10 from J, leaving 22 bases between them. The CDR3 sequence is 17 residues long. In germline, CDR1 is SGHVT, CDR2 SQSDAQ. Here the CDR3 DNA reads TGTGCCAGCAGCTTAGCGAACGGCTTGGGATCTGCGGGAGAGCAGTTCTTC. Translating it yields CASSLANGLGSAGEQFF.

The rearrangement links TRBV2 to TRBJ2-1; D may be TRBD2 (6 bases). V lost 11 bases, J lost 5 bases, and 16 bases lay in between. The CDR3 runs 13 residues. Looked up from germline, CDR1 is SNHLY and CDR2 is FYNNEI. Here the CDR3 DNA reads TGTGCCTGTATAGCGGAGCAGGACAATGAGCAGTTCTTC. It encodes CACIAEQDNEQFF.

The gene calls are TRBV19 and TRBJ1-4; D unclear. Trimming took 5 bases from V and 0 from J, leaving 7 bases between them. The CDR3 length is 14 residues. Germline CDR1 and CDR2: LNHDA and SQIVND (reference sequence). The CDR3 protein is CASSVGTTNEKLFF. Written as DNA, the CDR3 is TGTGCCAGTAGTGTCGGGACAACTAATGAAAAACTGTTTTTT.

V usage is TRBV5-5 and J usage is TRBJ1-2; 7 positions agree with TRBD1. Germline V gene data show CDR1 as SGHKS and CDR2 as YYEKEE (reference sequence). This CDR3 has 14 amino acids. Trimming took 0 bases from V and 4 from J; bases not matched to a gene: 3. In DNA form, the CDR3 reads TGTGCCAGCAGCTTGGCGGGACAGAGCTATGGCTACACCTTC. Translated: CASSLAGQSYGYTF.

CDR3 in DNA: TGTGCCAGCAGCCCCCTCGTTGGGAGTCTGAACACTGAAGCTTTCTTT. It translates to CASSPLVGSLNTEAFF. J is TRBJ1-1 and V is TRBV7-9; D unclear. Per the germline V gene, CDR1 is SEHNR and CDR2 is FQNEAQ (reference sequence). Trimming stripped 5 bases from V and 0 bases from J, with 16 bases between. There are 16 residues in the CDR3.

The chain is built from TRBV7-9 and TRBJ1-2; possible D gene TRBD1, 5 bases. V lost 1 base and J lost 4, with 13 bases in between. Germline V gives CDR1 SEHNR, CDR2 FQNEAQ (reference sequence). The CDR3 spans 15 residues. CDR3 DNA: TGTGCCAGCAGCTTAGGGTCGGGGGGTGGCTATGGCTACACCTTC. Translating it yields CASSLGSGGGYGYTF.

The V and J genes are TRBV6-5 and TRBJ1-1, with 7 bases that match TRBD1. Germline V gene sequence: CDR1 MNHEY, CDR2 SVGAGI. This CDR3 comprises 11 residues. Trimming cost V 7 bases and J 9 bases; bases outside gene matches: 5. CDR3 region: CASTDRVKAFF. DNA of the CDR3: TGTGCCAGCACCGACAGGGTGAAAGCTTTCTTT.

This clone was seen a single time. The V and J genes are TRBV12-3 or TRBV12-4 and TRBJ2-1; the D is unclear. Trimming stripped 2 bases from V and 9 bases from J, with 11 bases between. The CDR3 has 13 amino acids. The DNA of the CDR3 is TGTGCCAGCAGTTTAAAGGAGAAGACTGAGCAGTTCTTC. Translation: CASSLKEKTEQFF.

The rearrangement uses TRBV5-5 and TRBJ1-3; TRBD1 matches at 7 bases. The CDR3 consists of 16 residues. V lost 6 bases to trimming and J lost 4 bases; unmatched junction nucleotides: 13. Germline-derived CDR1 and CDR2 are SGHKS and YYEKEE (reference sequence). CDR3 amino acids: CASTHTKRGPGNTIYF. The CDR3 DNA follows: TGTGCCAGCACACACACGAAAAGGGGGCCAGGAAACACCATATATTTT.